This paragraph reports one T cell receptor (beta chain). The CDR3 spans 15 residues. V was cut by 4 bases and J by 1 base, with 16 bases left in between. Germline V lookup: CDR1 GTSNPN, CDR2 SVGIG (reference sequence). The data were taken from a study of CD8+ T cells in alopecia areata. Across the whole study: It was 6 to 18 months of tofacitinib, and then there were 6 months off drug.

Once RNA had been extracted, it was reverse transcribed into cDNA to act as the sequencing template. Measured with immunoSEQ multiplex PCR; TCRdb has only the in-frame clones, and not every one. The data hold 180,000 or so clones, with 50% to 70% observed a single time. Patients with alopecia areata provided lesional scalp punch biopsies as well as peripheral blood. This chain connects TRBV30 to TRBJ2-5; possibly TRBD1 for D (6 bases). The sequencing here drew on CD4+ T cells sorted from blood, taken at week 0. This sequence was found in a human donor with alopecia areata. For the CDR3, the DNA is TGTGCCTGGAATCAAAAGACAGGTCTCCAAGAGACCCAGTACTTC. It is translated as CAWNQKTGLQETQYF. The whole variable domain, remainder taken from reference TRBV30 and TRBJ2-5, is SQTIHQWPATLVQPVGSPLSLECTVEGTSNPNLYWYRQAAGRGLQLLFYSVGIGQISSEVPQNLSASRPQDRQFILSSKKLLLSDSGFYLCAWNQKTGLQETQYFGPGTRLLVL.